This T cell receptor beta chain was retrieved from a study of shared clonotypes between healthy human individuals. Terminally differentiated effector memory CD45RA+ cells were excluded from the naive CD8 cells, which were CD45RO-negative and positively selected for CCR7. Germline V gene data show CDR1 as SNHLY and CDR2 as FYNNEI. The CDR3 sequence is 15 residues long. J was trimmed by 8 bases and V by 3 bases; bases with no gene match: 5. TCRdb's copy holds only in-frame clones and misses some; the assay was immunoSEQ multiplex PCR. The repertoire has about 2 million clones, about 95% of them found once; the top ten carry around 1%.

The sequencing input was naive CD8+ T cells sorted from blood. The chain has TRBV2 and TRBJ1-6; 9 bases are shared with TRBD1. The receptor was isolated from a man aged 18 to 30 in good health. This chain's CDR3 is CASSEDRGYYSPLHF. The CDR3 nucleotides read TGTGCCAGCAGTGAGGACAGGGGATACTATTCACCCCTCCACTTT.